Listed below are T cell receptor beta chains from one sample, sequenced in a study of CDR3 diversity in severe acne. TCRdb passed the PCR reads through MiXCR, listing each CDR3 protein once. The data contain about 93,000 distinct CDR3 sequences, 45% to 55% of them seen just once; the ten biggest clones take up 10%. Sequencing used blood. All receptors derive from a male donor in good health, serving as a control. The CDR3 runs from the conserved cysteine through the conserved F or W. D genes are given only for firm matches. Clone size is given for some rows only: seen once, a few or many times, or a class if the clone is expanded.

J gene,clone size,D gene,V gene,CDR3 DNA,CDR3 protein
TRBJ1-4,many,-,TRBV29-1,TGCAGCGTTGCAACCAATGAAAAACTGTTTTTT,CSVATNEKLFF
TRBJ1-3,-,TRBD1,TRBV9,TGTGCCAGCAGCGTGGGACAGGAGACTGGAAACACCACATATTTT,CASSVGQETGNTTYF
TRBJ2-7,-,-,TRBV5-1,TGCGCCAGCAGCAAAACTAGCAGTCGACTAGCCTACGAGCAGTACTTC,CASSKTSSRLAYEQYF
TRBJ2-3,once,-,TRBV6-4,TGTGCCAGCAGTGGGGGGACTAGCACAGATACGCAGTATTTT,CASSGGTSTDTQYF
TRBJ2-1,medium-sized,-,TRBV9,TGTGCCAGCAGCCACACAGGGTGGCAGGATGAGCAGTTCTTC,CASSHTGWQDEQFF
TRBJ2-7,medium-sized,-,TRBV6-4,TGTGCAGCCGGGGAGGCCTCCTACGAGCAGTACTTC,CAAGEASYEQYF
TRBJ1-5,-,-,TRBV19,TGTGCCAGTATGGCGGGTCAAAGAAATCAGCCCCAGCATTTT,CASMAGQRNQPQHF
TRBJ2-7,-,-,TRBV29-1,TGCAGCGCAAAGGGGGACCTCGGGGGTGAGCAGTACTTC,CSAKGDLGGEQYF
TRBJ1-1,medium-sized,-,TRBV20-1,TGCAGTGCTTTAAACGTGGGGGGGCTTAATGAAGCTTTCTTT,CSALNVGGLNEAFF
TRBJ2-2,-,TRBD2,TRBV20-1,TGCAGTGCTAGAGATGGGGGACTAAGACCCGGGGAGCTGTTTTTT,CSARDGGLRPGELFF
TRBJ1-4,-,-,TRBV7-2,TGTGCCAGCAGCTCGGCGGCAGCCGGAGGTGAAAAACTGTTTTTT,CASSSAAAGGEKLFF
TRBJ1-1,-,-,TRBV24-1,TGTGCCACCAGCTCGGGATTTGGCACTGAAGCTTTCTTT,CATSSGFGTEAFF
TRBJ1-1,few,-,TRBV10-3,TGTGCCATCAGTGGAAGTAGCTCCACGGGGGAAGCTTTCTTT,CAISGSSSTGEAFF
TRBJ1-6,-,-,TRBV20-1,TGCAGTGCTAGAGACAGCGCAGGTAATAATTCACCCCTCCACTTT,CSARDSAGNNSPLHF
TRBJ1-6,-,-,TRBV28,TGTGCCAGCTGGCAGGCCGATTCACCCCTCCACTTT,CASWQADSPLHF
TRBJ1-4,-,-,TRBV25-1,TGTGCCAGCAGCAACACTGAAAAACTGTTTTTT,CASSNTEKLFF
TRBJ2-5,-,-,TRBV5-1,TGCGCCAGCAGCTTGGGGACGGAACCCCGGGAGACCCAGTACTTC,CASSLGTEPRETQYF
TRBJ1-6,-,-,TRBV7-6,TGTGCCAGCAGCTTAGTTGCGGCCTCACCCCTCCACTTT,CASSLVAASPLHF
TRBJ1-5,many,-,TRBV19,TGTGCCAGTAGGGACGGGAGCAATCAGCCCCAGCATTTT,CASRDGSNQPQHF
TRBJ2-7,many,-,TRBV10-3,TGTGCCATCAGTGACCCAAGTGACGGAGAGCAGTACTTC,CAISDPSDGEQYF
TRBJ2-7,-,TRBD1,TRBV10-3,TGTGCCACTGGACAGGGGCTCTACGAGCAGTACTTC,CATGQGLYEQYF
TRBJ2-7,-,TRBD2,TRBV5-1,TGTGCCAGCAGCTCGGGACTAGCGGGGGGGCAGATCTACGAGCAGTACTTC,CASSSGLAGGQIYEQYF
TRBJ1-3,-,-,TRBV12-3/TRBV12-4,TGTGCCAACGTACTAACCATTGGAAACACCATATATTTT,CANVLTIGNTIYF
TRBJ1-4,-,-,TRBV7-9,TGTGCCAGCGGAGCGGACACGACTAATGAAAAACTGTTTTTT,CASGADTTNEKLFF
TRBJ2-7,-,-,TRBV20-1,TGCAGTGCTAGAGTCCGGGAGAACTCCTACGAGCAGTACTTC,CSARVRENSYEQYF
TRBJ2-6,-,-,TRBV20-1,TGCAGTGCTAGCCCGGGAGCATCTTCTGGGGCCAACGTCCTGACTTTC,CSASPGASSGANVLTF
TRBJ1-3,-,-,TRBV9,TGTGCCCGGGAGGGGAATGACTTCCCTGGAAACACCATATATTTT,CAREGNDFPGNTIYF
TRBJ1-1,-,TRBD1,TRBV7-9,TGTGCCAGCAGTCCGACAGACAGGGGCCCTGAAGCTTTCTTT,CASSPTDRGPEAFF
TRBJ2-5,few,TRBD2,TRBV7-6,TGTGCCAGCAGCCACGCGGGGGGTCGGGAGACCCAGTACTTC,CASSHAGGRETQYF
TRBJ2-1,-,TRBD2,TRBV20-1,TGCAGTGCAGGACTAGCGGGAGCCTATGAGCAGTTCTTC,CSAGLAGAYEQFF
TRBJ1-2,-,TRBD1,TRBV20-1,TGCAGTGCCAGGGACAGGGGGCTAGCTAACTATGGCTACACCTTC,CSARDRGLANYGYTF
TRBJ2-7,-,-,TRBV7-2,TGTGCCAGCAGCTTGATCTTTGCCTACGAGCAGTACTTC,CASSLIFAYEQYF
TRBJ1-2,-,-,TRBV2,TGTGCCAGCACACTCATCGGGGGGGCCTATGGCTACACCTTC,CASTLIGGAYGYTF
TRBJ1-2,-,-,TRBV7-2,TGTGCCAGCAGCCCCGCGAGCCCGGATGGCTACACCTTC,CASSPASPDGYTF
TRBJ2-7,few,TRBD2,TRBV29-1,TGCAGCGCCGGGACTAGCGGGAGTGAGCAGTACTTC,CSAGTSGSEQYF
TRBJ1-4,many,TRBD1,TRBV4-1,TGCGCCAGCAGCCAAACAATACTCAGGGGGCAAGGGGAAAAACTGTTTTTT,CASSQTILRGQGEKLFF
TRBJ2-7,-,-,TRBV7-9,TGTGCCAGCAGCTTGTGGAGCGTAAGCGAGCAGTACTTC,CASSLWSVSEQYF
TRBJ1-1,-,-,TRBV5-5,TGTGCCAGCAGCTTAGACTTTACCACTGAAGCTTTCTTT,CASSLDFTTEAFF
TRBJ1-4,-,TRBD1,TRBV29-1,TGCAGCGTTGGGACAGGGCAACAAGGGGAAAAACTGTTTTTT,CSVGTGQQGEKLFF
TRBJ2-1,many,TRBD2,TRBV4-2,TGTGCCAGCAGCCAAGGACTAGCGGGAAGACCACACTCCTACAATGAGCAGTTCTTC,CASSQGLAGRPHSYNEQFF
TRBJ1-2,few,-,TRBV4-1,TGCGCCAGCAGCCAAGACCACAGCTTCTATGGCTACACCTTC,CASSQDHSFYGYTF
TRBJ2-5,-,TRBD2,TRBV7-3,TGTGCCAGCAGCTCCCCGGGACTAGCCGTACAAGAGACCCAGTACTTC,CASSSPGLAVQETQYF